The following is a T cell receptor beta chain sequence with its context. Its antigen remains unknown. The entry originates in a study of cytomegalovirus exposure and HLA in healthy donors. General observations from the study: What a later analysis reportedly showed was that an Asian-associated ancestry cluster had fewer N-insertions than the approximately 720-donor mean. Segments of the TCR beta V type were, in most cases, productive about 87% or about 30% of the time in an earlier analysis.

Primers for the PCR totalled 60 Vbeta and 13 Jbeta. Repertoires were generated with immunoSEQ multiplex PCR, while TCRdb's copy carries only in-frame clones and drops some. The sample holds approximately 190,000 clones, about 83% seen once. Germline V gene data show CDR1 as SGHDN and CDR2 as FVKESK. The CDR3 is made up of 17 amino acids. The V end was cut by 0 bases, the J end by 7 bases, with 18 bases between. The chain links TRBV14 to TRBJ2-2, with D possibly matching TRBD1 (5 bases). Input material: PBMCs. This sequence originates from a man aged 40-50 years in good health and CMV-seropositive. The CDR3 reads CASSQDFGREVGGELFF. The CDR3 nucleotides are TGTGCCAGCAGCCAAGATTTTGGCAGGGAAGTTGGCGGGGAGCTGTTTTTT.